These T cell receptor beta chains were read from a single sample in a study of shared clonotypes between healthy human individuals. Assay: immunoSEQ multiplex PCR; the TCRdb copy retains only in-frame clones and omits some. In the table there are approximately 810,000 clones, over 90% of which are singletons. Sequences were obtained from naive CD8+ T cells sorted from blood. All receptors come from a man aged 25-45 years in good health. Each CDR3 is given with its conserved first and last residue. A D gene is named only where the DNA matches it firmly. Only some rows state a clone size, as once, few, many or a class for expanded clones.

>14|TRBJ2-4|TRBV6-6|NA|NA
TGTACCAGCACCCCCAGCGTAACCAAAAACATTCAGTACTTC
CTSTPSVTKNIQYF
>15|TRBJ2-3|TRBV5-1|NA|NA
TGCGCCAGCAGCTTGTGGCGGGGAGGCCCAGATACGCAGTATTTT
CASSLWRGGPDTQYF
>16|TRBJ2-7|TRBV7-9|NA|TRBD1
TGTGCCAGCAGCTTAGTTGGGCAGGGGGCCTCCTACGAGCAGTACTTC
CASSLVGQGASYEQYF
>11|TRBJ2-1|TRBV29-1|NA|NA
TGCAGGACAGTTAACTACAATGAGCAGTTCTTC
CRTVNYNEQFF
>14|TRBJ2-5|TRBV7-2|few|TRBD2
TGTGCCAGCAGCCTCCTAGCGGGGGAAGAGACCCAGTACTTC
CASSLLAGEETQYF
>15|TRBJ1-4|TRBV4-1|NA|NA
TGCGCCAGCAGCCAAGCCCGGGACCCCGGAGGAAAACTGTTTTTT
CASSQARDPGGKLFF
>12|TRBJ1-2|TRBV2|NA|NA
TGTGCCAGCCATTGGGGGGCGTACGGCTACACCTTC
CASHWGAYGYTF
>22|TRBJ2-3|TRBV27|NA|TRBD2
TGTGCCAGCAGTTTACAGAGAAGGACTAGCGGGATACGAACTCCCCTCACAGATACGCAGTATTTT
CASSLQRRTSGIRTPLTDTQYF
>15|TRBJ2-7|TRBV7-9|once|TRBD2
TGTGCCAGCAGCCCAGGTCCTAGCGGGAGCTACGAGCAGTACTTC
CASSPGPSGSYEQYF
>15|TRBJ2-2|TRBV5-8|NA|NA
TGTGCCAGCAGCTTGGATGAGGGGCTCGGCGGGGAGCTGTTTTTT
CASSLDEGLGGELFF
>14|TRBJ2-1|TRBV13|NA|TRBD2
TGTGCCAGCAAGGAAGCGGGAAGTTACAATGAGCAGTTCTTC
CASKEAGSYNEQFF
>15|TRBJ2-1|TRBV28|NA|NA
TGTGCCAGCAGTTTGGCGGGGAGCTCCTACAATGAGCAGTTCTTC
CASSLAGSSYNEQFF
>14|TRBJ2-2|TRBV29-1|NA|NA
TGCAGCGTTGGTGGTAGCGAGAACACCGGGGAGCTGTTTTTT
CSVGGSENTGELFF
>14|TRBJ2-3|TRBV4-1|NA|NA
TGCGCCAGCACCTCCGCGGACCTCACAGATACGCAGTATTTT
CASTSADLTDTQYF
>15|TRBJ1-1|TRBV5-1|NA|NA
TGCGCCAGCAGCTTGGAGGCAAGGATGAACACTGAAGCTTTCTTT
CASSLEARMNTEAFF
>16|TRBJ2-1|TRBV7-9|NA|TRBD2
TGTGCCAGCATTGGAGGGAGGGTGGCCTCCTACAATGAGCAGTTCTTC
CASIGGRVASYNEQFF
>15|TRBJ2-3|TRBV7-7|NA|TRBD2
TGTGCCAGCAGCCCCCGACTAGCGGGAACAGATACGCAGTATTTT
CASSPRLAGTDTQYF
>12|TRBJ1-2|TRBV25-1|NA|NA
TGTGCCAGCAGCCTCTTTGGAGGTGGCTACACCTTC
CASSLFGGGYTF
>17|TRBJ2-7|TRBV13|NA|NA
TGTGCCAGCAGCTTAGGGGATAGCGGAAAGGGATGGGACGAGCAGTACTTC
CASSLGDSGKGWDEQYF
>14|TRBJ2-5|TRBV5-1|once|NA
TGCGCCAGCAGGGACGCAGGGGTTCGGGAGACCCAGTACTTC
CASRDAGVRETQYF
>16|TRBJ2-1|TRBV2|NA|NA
TGTGCCAGCAGTGTAGGTGGTTCTGGTTATCGCGATGAGCAGTTCTTC
CASSVGGSGYRDEQFF
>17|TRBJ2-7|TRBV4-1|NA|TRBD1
TGCGCCAGCAGCCAATGGGCCTTGGACAGGCCAGGTGGTGAGCAGTACTTC
CASSQWALDRPGGEQYF
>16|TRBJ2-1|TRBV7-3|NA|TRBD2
TGTGCCAGCAGCGCGGGACTAGAGGCTCCCTACAATGAGCAGTTCTTC
CASSAGLEAPYNEQFF
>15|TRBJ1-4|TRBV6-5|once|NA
TGTGCCAGCACTTTTACATTCCAGTCTAATGAAAAACTGTTTTTT
CASTFTFQSNEKLFF